These 30 T cell receptor beta chains were all obtained from the same sample, sequenced in a study of blood T cell repertoires in COVID-19. Clones were read by immunoSEQ multiplex PCR, and TCRdb kept only the in-frame ones, dropping some. The sample contains about 200,000 clones, around 81% of which appear only once. The material sequenced was PBMCs or T cells enriched from blood (not recorded which). The receptor source for this set is a woman between 40 and 50 years old with acute COVID-19.

This chain joins TRBV11-3 and TRBJ1-2, with D perhaps matching TRBD1 (5 bases). This CDR3 spans 15 amino acids. Per germline, CDR1 SGHNT and CDR2 YENEEA. V lost 0 bases to trimming and J lost 4 bases, with 12 bases between them. CDR3 protein: CASSLDLGGPYGYTF. DNA for the CDR3: TGTGCCAGCAGCTTAGATCTCGGGGGTCCCTATGGCTACACCTTC. Full variable domain (outside the CDR3, taken from reference TRBV11-3 and TRBJ1-2): EAGVVQSPRYKIIEKKQPVAFWCNPISGHNTLYWYLQNLGQGPELLIRYENEEAVDDSQLPKDRFSAERLKGVDSTLKIQPAELGDSAVYLCASSLDLGGPYGYTFGSGTRLTVV.

V usage is TRBV7-3 and J usage is TRBJ2-1, with D possibly TRBD1 on 5 matching bases. V gave up 2 bases and J gave up 5 bases, with 13 bases separating them. Germline V gene data show CDR1 as SGHTA and CDR2 as FQGTGA. This CDR3 is built from 15 residues. CDR3 sequence reads: CASSLAQGSHNEQFF. The CDR3 region has the DNA TGTGCCAGCAGCTTAGCCCAGGGATCCCACAATGAGCAGTTCTTC. The full variable domain, completed using reference TRBV7-3 and TRBJ2-1, is GAGVSQTPSNKVTEKGKYVELRCDPISGHTALYWYRQSLGQGPEFLIYFQGTGAADDSGLPNDRFFAVRPEGSVSTLKIQRTERGDSAVYLCASSLAQGSHNEQFFGPGTRLTVL.

CDR3 amino acids: CASSSLGVRGTEAFF. DNA of the CDR3: TGTGCCAGCAGCTCCTTAGGCGTCCGAGGCACTGAAGCTTTCTTT. This chain uses TRBV5-6 with TRBJ1-1; D remains unclear. The length of the CDR3 is 15 residues. Per germline, CDR1 SGHDT and CDR2 YYEEEE. V lost 3 bases, J lost 4 bases, and 16 bases lay in between.

In nucleotides, the CDR3 is TGTGCCACCAGCAGAGACGCCTCCTCTGGCGGTGAAAAACTGTTTTTT. Translated: CATSRDASSGGEKLFF. The gene calls are TRBV15 and TRBJ1-4; no clear D gene. Germline CDR1 LNHNV, CDR2 YYDKDF (reference sequence). Trimming stripped 0 bases from V and 7 bases from J, with 15 bases between. CDR3 length: 16 amino acids.

This clone was counted a few times. The chain joins TRBV5-1 to TRBJ2-7; TRBD2 might be the D (7 bases). The length of the CDR3 is 14 residues. Per germline, CDR1 SGHRS and CDR2 YFSETQ. Trimming shortened V by 4 bases and J by 4 bases, and 15 bases separated the two germline ends. The CDR3 DNA follows: TGCGCCAGCAGCCAGGGAGGGGGGGAATACGAGCAGTACTTC. Protein sequence: CASSQGGGEYEQYF.

V and J are TRBV7-2 and TRBJ2-7; 12 nucleotides match TRBD2. V lost 3 bases to trimming and J lost 12 bases; unmatched junction nucleotides: 12. CDR3 length equals 15 residues. The germline V gene has CDR1 SGHTA and CDR2 FQGNSA. The DNA of the CDR3 is TGTGCCAGCAGCTTGGGGACTAGCGGGTTTGGTGGGCGGTACTTC. Translation: CASSLGTSGFGGRYF.

The gene calls are TRBV15 and TRBJ1-6; D unresolved. The CDR3 loop spans 17 amino acids. In germline, CDR1 is LNHNV, CDR2 YYDKDF (reference sequence). The ends were cut back, 0 bases at V and 0 bases at J, with 9 bases in the middle. CDR3 region: CATSRDRRSSYNSPLHF. The CDR3 coding sequence is TGTGCCACCAGCAGAGATCGTCGTAGCTCCTATAATTCACCCCTCCACTTT.

This clone was recorded once. The CDR3 DNA follows: TGCGCCAGCAGCTTACCGGGACAGGGAAATTCACCCCTCCACTTT. Protein product: CASSLPGQGNSPLHF. This rearrangement joins TRBV5-1 to TRBJ1-6, with 9 bases identical to TRBD1. This CDR3 contains 15 residues. Trimming removed 2 bases from V and 7 bases from J; junction bases left unmatched: 4. CDR1 is SGHRS and CDR2 is YFSETQ in the germline V gene.

The chain joins TRBV30 to TRBJ1-5; D not resolved. The CDR3 runs to 15 residues. CDR1 is GTSNPN, CDR2 SVGIG, per germline (reference sequence). V lost 0 bases to trimming and J lost 0 bases, with 9 bases between them. CDR3 DNA sequence: TGTGCCTGGAGTGTAGGAGATTATAGCAATCAGCCCCAGCATTTT. This encodes CAWSVGDYSNQPQHF. The variable domain in full, with the rest retrieved from reference TRBV30 and TRBJ1-5, is SQTIHQWPATLVQPVGSPLSLECTVEGTSNPNLYWYRQAAGRGLQLLFYSVGIGQISSEVPQNLSASRPQDRQFILSSKKLLLSDSGFYLCAWSVGDYSNQPQHFGDGTRLSIL.

The J gene is TRBJ2-7, the V gene TRBV5-4; D ambiguous. The germline CDR1 and CDR2 sequences are SGHNT and YYREEE (reference sequence). V gave up 4 bases and J gave up 4 bases, with 18 bases separating them. The length of the CDR3 is 15 residues. The CDR3 nucleotides read TGTGCCAGCAGCCCTGCAGACTCCCGAAGTTACGAGCAGTACTTC. Translating it yields CASSPADSRSYEQYF.

This clone was seen only once. This chain links TRBV5-6 with TRBJ2-7; perhaps TRBD1 as D (5 bases). The CDR3 consists of 14 residues. The germline gives CDR1 SGHDT, CDR2 YYEEEE. Deletions cut 3 bases from V and 3 bases from J, with 13 bases between. The CDR3 DNA is TGTGCCAGCAGCTCGGGTCCAGGGCGCTACGAGCAGTACTTC. Translated, it gives CASSSGPGRYEQYF.

The chain employs TRBV3-1 (or the pseudogene TRBV3-2) and TRBJ2-7; 8 nucleotides align to TRBD1. Germline V gene lookup returns CDR1 LGHDT and CDR2 YNNKEL (reference sequence). This CDR3 is built from 14 residues. J was trimmed by 4 bases and V by 1 base; bases with no gene match: 3. The CDR3 sequence: CASSQVTGGYEQYF. The CDR3 coding sequence is TGTGCCAGCAGCCAAGTCACAGGGGGTTACGAGCAGTACTTC.

V gene TRBV6-2 or TRBV6-3 combines with J gene TRBJ1-2, with TRBD1 matching over 10 bases. The CDR3 is 17 residues long. Germline values: CDR1 MNHEY, CDR2 SVGEGT. The junction had 9 bases not matched to a gene; V was cut back by 2 bases and J by 3 bases. CDR3 DNA: TGTGCCAGCAGTTACACCTCCGGACAGGGGGAGGACTATGGCTACACCTTC. Its protein product is CASSYTSGQGEDYGYTF.

This clone is a singleton in its sample. This chain joins TRBV7-9 and TRBJ2-3; a weak D match, TRBD2 (6 bases). The CDR3 loop spans 12 amino acids. Per the germline V gene, CDR1 is SEHNR and CDR2 is FQNEAQ (reference sequence). V lost 5 bases and J lost 9, with 12 bases in between. The DNA for the CDR3 is TGTGCCAGCAGCCCAGAGGGACTGACGCAGTATTTT. Protein sequence: CASSPEGLTQYF.

DNA of the CDR3: TGCGCCAGCAGCCTCTCGGGGTCAGGAGGGCTGGGTGGGGCCAACGTCCTGACTTTC. Translation gives CASSLSGSGGLGGANVLTF. The chain links TRBV5-1 to TRBJ2-6, with D possibly matching TRBD2 (6 bases). Trimming took 4 bases from V and 3 from J, leaving 23 bases between them. This CDR3 contains 19 residues. Germline V CDR1 and CDR2: SGHRS, YFSETQ.

CDR3 sequence: CASSRGLNYGYTF. DNA for the CDR3: TGTGCCAGCAGTCGAGGACTGAACTATGGCTACACCTTC. The chain has TRBV2 and TRBJ1-2; D gene ambiguous. Germline assignment: CDR1 SNHLY and CDR2 FYNNEI. The V end was cut by 5 bases, the J end by 2 bases, with 9 bases between. The CDR3 sequence is 13 residues long.

This clone was counted a few times. V and J are TRBV30 and TRBJ2-2, with D unclear. Germline V gene sequence: CDR1 GTSNPN, CDR2 SVGIG (reference sequence). The V end lost 6 bases, the J end lost 8 bases, and 10 bases lay between the germline ends. The length of the CDR3 is 11 residues. In DNA form, the CDR3 reads TGTGCCTGCGTCAACGGGGGGGAGCTGTTTTTT. Encoded protein: CACVNGGELFF.

The gene calls are TRBV3-1 (or the pseudogene TRBV3-2) and TRBJ1-1, with D unresolved. V dropped 1 base and J dropped 4 bases, with 10 bases sitting between them. Per the germline V gene, CDR1 is LGHDT and CDR2 is YNNKEL (reference sequence). The CDR3 totals 14 residues. The chain's CDR3 is CASSQVPGSTEAFF. CDR3 nucleotide sequence: TGTGCCAGCAGCCAAGTTCCGGGGTCCACTGAAGCTTTCTTT.

This clone was recorded a few times. V usage is TRBV10-1 and J usage is TRBJ2-2; 7 nucleotides align to TRBD1. There are 17 residues in the CDR3. Trimming cost V 1 base and J 4 bases; bases outside gene matches: 9. The germline V gene encodes CDR1 WNHNN and CDR2 SYGVQD (reference sequence). CDR3: CASSELSQQGFTGELFF. For the CDR3, the DNA is TGCGCCAGCAGTGAGTTGTCCCAACAGGGGTTCACCGGGGAGCTGTTTTTT.

The CDR3 is CASSLIPLRDSVNSPLHF. For the CDR3, the DNA is TGTGCCAGCAGCTTAATTCCTCTTAGGGACAGCGTAAATTCACCCCTCCACTTT. The chain uses TRBV7-2 and TRBJ1-6; 7 positions match TRBD1. This CDR3 has 18 residues. With V trimmed by 2 bases and J by 7 bases, 14 bases remained unmatched. Germline CDR1 is SGHTA and CDR2 is FQGNSA.

The chain uses TRBV14 and TRBJ2-7; TRBD2 agrees at 10 bases. The junction had 7 bases not matched to a gene; V was cut back by 1 base and J by 4 bases. Germline V gene sequence: CDR1 SGHDN, CDR2 FVKESK. This CDR3 region has 16 residues. The CDR3 protein is CASSQGASGSVYEQYF. CDR3 nucleotides: TGTGCCAGCAGCCAAGGCGCTAGCGGGAGTGTTTACGAGCAGTACTTC.

The chain recombines TRBV4-2 with TRBJ2-2; TRBD2 matches at 10 bases. The CDR3 totals 15 residues. Germline lookup yields CDR1 LGHNA and CDR2 YNFKEQ. Losses at the gene ends were 7 bases for V and 8 bases for J; bases not matched to a gene: 10. DNA for the CDR3: TGTGCCAGCACCCGACAGCGGGGGGGATCTGGGGAGCTGTTTTTT. Encoded protein: CASTRQRGGSGELFF.

The CDR3 nucleotides are TGTGCCAGCCAACTTTGGGGAGGGCAGGATAATTCACCCCTCCACTTT. Its protein is CASQLWGGQDNSPLHF. The gene calls are TRBV11-2 and TRBJ1-6; D gene uncertain. This CDR3 has 16 residues. The germline CDR1 and CDR2 sequences are SGHAT and FQNNGV. V was shortened by 8 bases and J by 5 bases, with 19 bases between the two germline ends.

CDR3 sequence reads: CASSPDRVNGYTF. The CDR3 DNA reads as TGTGCCAGCAGCCCCGACAGGGTAAATGGCTACACCTTC. This chain uses TRBV28 with TRBJ1-2; 7 bases line up with TRBD1. CDR3 length: 13 amino acids. Germline V gene sequence: CDR1 MDHEN, CDR2 SYDVKM. Trimming removed 6 bases from V and 6 bases from J; junction bases left unmatched: 7.

The J gene is TRBJ1-4, the V gene TRBV5-8; D is unresolved. Deletions cut 1 base from V and 8 bases from J, with 12 bases between. This CDR3 contains 14 residues. CDR1 and CDR2 (germline): SGHTS, YDEGEE. The CDR3, as DNA: TGTGCCAGCAGCTTGATGAACCGAGAGGAAAAACTGTTTTTT. As protein: CASSLMNREEKLFF. Full variable domain (outside the CDR3, taken from reference TRBV5-8 and TRBJ1-4): EAGVTQSPTHLIKTRGQQATLRCSPISGHTSVYWYQQALGLGLQFLLWYDEGEERNRGNFPPRFSGRQFPNYSSELNVNALELEDSALYLCASSLMNREEKLFFGSGTQLSVL.

The chain joins TRBV6-1 to TRBJ1-1; no clear D gene. V gave up 0 bases and J gave up 10 bases, with 18 bases separating them. CDR1 and CDR2 (germline): MNHNS, SASEGT. The CDR3 loop spans 15 amino acids. For the CDR3, the DNA is TGTGCCAGCAGTGAAGCGGGCATCGGTTTGCAAGTAGCTTTCTTT. Translation: CASSEAGIGLQVAFF.

The V call is TRBV12-3 or TRBV12-4, the J call TRBJ1-4; D is undetermined. Trimming shortened V by 1 base and J by 4 bases, and 4 bases separated the two germline ends. This CDR3 contains 13 residues. The CDR3 protein is CASSLVVNEKLFF. DNA of the CDR3: TGTGCCAGCAGTTTAGTCGTTAATGAAAAACTGTTTTTT.

J is TRBJ2-7 and V is TRBV6-5; 7 bases are a match to TRBD2. The CDR3 consists of 12 residues. Germline trimming cut 6 bases from V and 2 bases from J; bases unmatched to any gene: 1. Germline V gives CDR1 MNHEY, CDR2 SVGAGI. DNA for the CDR3: TGTGCCAGCAGCAGCGGGACCTACGAGCAGTACTTC. This encodes CASSSGTYEQYF.

This chain links TRBV28 with TRBJ2-7; 10 positions agree with TRBD1. The CDR3 is 14 residues long. The V segment lost 10 bases and the J segment 3 bases; nucleotides outside the gene matches: 9. CDR1 and CDR2 (germline): MDHEN, SYDVKM. The CDR3 nucleotides read TGTGCCACCATTCGATGGACAGGGGGCTACGAGCAGTACTTC. This gives the protein CATIRWTGGYEQYF.

This chain joins TRBV28 and TRBJ2-7; D is ambiguous. The CDR3 spans 15 residues. The V gene's germline CDR1 is MDHEN and CDR2 SYDVKM. V dropped 3 bases and J dropped 4 bases, with 16 bases sitting between them. CDR3 nucleotides: TGTGCCAGCAGTTTGGTCCCAACTTACGCATACGAGCAGTACTTC. Amino acid sequence: CASSLVPTYAYEQYF.